This is a list of T cell receptor beta chains from one sample in a study of cytomegalovirus exposure and HLA in healthy donors. Sequencing was performed with immunoSEQ multiplex PCR; in TCRdb, only in-frame clones are kept and a portion is missing. Of 150,000 to 200,000 clones listed, about four fifths are singletons. Sequencing was performed on PBMCs. Receptors were obtained from a woman under 40 in good health and CMV-seronegative. CDR3s include the opening cysteine and the closing phenylalanine or tryptophan. Fields, in order: J gene, V gene, CDR3 protein.

>TRBJ2-7|TRBV4-3
CASSQDPRVREQYF
>TRBJ2-5|TRBV30
CAWASPRGTQETQYF
>TRBJ1-5|TRBV5-8
CASSLIRGLGPQHF
>TRBJ2-5|TRBV5-8
CASSSKRTGYQETQYF
>TRBJ2-3|TRBV7-3
CASSLGGGPTDTQYF
>TRBJ1-3|TRBV18
CASSPPRSLSGNTIYF
>TRBJ1-2|TRBV7-6
CASSRDRGESGYTF
>TRBJ1-1|TRBV19
CASSIFSAGNTEAFF
>TRBJ1-1|TRBV7-9
CASSLAAGGTEAFF
>TRBJ2-2|TRBV10-3
CAISATGTNTGELFF
>TRBJ1-6|TRBV5-1
CASSQEGRGNSPLHF
>TRBJ2-3|TRBV7-2
CASSFPGGAGSFNTDTQYF
>TRBJ1-6|TRBV5-1
CASSLDTGNSPLHF
>TRBJ2-1|TRBV5-1
CASSLVPLNEQFF
>TRBJ2-1|TRBV19
CASSSGGRGVNEQFF
>TRBJ1-2|TRBV30
CAWSVRGESGYTF
>TRBJ2-2|TRBV4-1
CASSHLGGAIGELFF
>TRBJ2-2|TRBV4-3
CASSHGSRTGEGTGELFF
>TRBJ1-5|TRBV5-8
CASSLVRSPNQPQHF
>TRBJ1-1|TRBV2
CASRVNRNNNLLAFF
>TRBJ2-7|TRBV7-2
CASSPRWTATYEQYF
>TRBJ2-5|TRBV6-5
CASNKQGTETQYF
>TRBJ1-2|TRBV12-5
CASAPGQGDGYTF
>TRBJ1-2|TRBV19
CASSIGAAGPMNGYTF
>TRBJ1-2|TRBV30
CAWRWAGNYGYTF
>TRBJ1-2|TRBV7-8
CASSLGVALEGYTF
>TRBJ1-2|TRBV15
CATSREGRGLGYTF
>TRBJ2-6|TRBV2
CASRRLASSGANVLTF
>TRBJ1-5|TRBV30
CAWSAGGNQPQHF
>TRBJ1-6|TRBV25-1
CASSHGSGRIRSPLHF
>TRBJ1-1|TRBV18
CASSYTTGENTEAFF
>TRBJ2-5|TRBV30
CAWSILAGRGTQYF
>TRBJ2-5|TRBV5-1
CASSLLAGLETQYF
>TRBJ1-2|TRBV2
CASKDRDYGYTF
>TRBJ2-7|TRBV4-1
CASSPSTSGYEQYF
>TRBJ2-7|TRBV4-1
CASSHLQGAEYEQYF
>TRBJ2-2|TRBV4-2
CASSPRVGGYTGELFF
>TRBJ1-3|TRBV10-3
CATAGPHSPSGNTIYF
>TRBJ1-2|TRBV18
CASSPTRGRVYGYTF
>TRBJ1-1|TRBV7-9
CASSQAAGNTEAFF
>TRBJ2-7|TRBV5-1
CASSSDRGSSYEQYF
>TRBJ1-2|TRBV7-9
CASRVDREGYTF